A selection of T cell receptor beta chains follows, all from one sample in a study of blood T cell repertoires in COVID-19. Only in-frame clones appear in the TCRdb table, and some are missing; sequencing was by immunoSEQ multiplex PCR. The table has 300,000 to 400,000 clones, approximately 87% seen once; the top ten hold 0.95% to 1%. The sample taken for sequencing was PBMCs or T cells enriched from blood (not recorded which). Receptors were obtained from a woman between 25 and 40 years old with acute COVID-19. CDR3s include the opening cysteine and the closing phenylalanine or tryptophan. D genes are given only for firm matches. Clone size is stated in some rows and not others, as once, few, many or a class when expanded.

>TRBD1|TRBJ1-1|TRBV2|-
TGTGCCAGCAGGAAAACGACAGGGCTGGGCACTGAAGCTTTCTTT
CASRKTTGLGTEAFF
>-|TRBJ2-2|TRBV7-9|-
TGTGCCAGCAGCTTAAGAGGGAGGCAAATAGGGGAGCTGTTTTTT
CASSLRGRQIGELFF
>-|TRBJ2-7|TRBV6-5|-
TGTGCCGTCACTCCTCAGGGCCTCGTAGAGCAGTACTTC
CAVTPQGLVEQYF
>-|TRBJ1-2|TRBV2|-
TGTGCCAGCAGTGAATTTAAGTCGGGGGGTGCTGGCTACACCTTC
CASSEFKSGGAGYTF
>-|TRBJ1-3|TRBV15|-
TGTGCCACCAGCAGAGATCTAGGCAGGGAAAACACCATATATTTT
CATSRDLGRENTIYF
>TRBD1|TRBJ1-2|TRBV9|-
TGTGCCAGCAGCGCGCAGGGGGCGGGCTATGGCTACACCTTC
CASSAQGAGYGYTF
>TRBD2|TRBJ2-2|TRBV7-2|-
TGTGCCAGCAGCCTTCGACTAGCGGGGGGGCCGAGCGGGGAGCTGTTTTTT
CASSLRLAGGPSGELFF
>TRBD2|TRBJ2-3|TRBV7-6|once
TGTGCCAGCAGCCGGACTAGTAGGGGAGATACGCAGTATTTT
CASSRTSRGDTQYF
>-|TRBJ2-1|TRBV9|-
TGTGCCAGCAGCGTCAACAGGGCCCGGGGCGGGGGATACAATGAGCAGTTCTTC
CASSVNRARGGGYNEQFF
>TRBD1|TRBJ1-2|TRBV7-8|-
TGTGCCAGCAGCTTAGCCCTCACAGGGGTCGCCGCGAAACCCGGCTACACCTTC
CASSLALTGVAAKPGYTF
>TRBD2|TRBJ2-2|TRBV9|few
TGTGCCAGCAGCCCCCGAGCGGGACTGAACACCGGGGAGCTGTTTTTT
CASSPRAGLNTGELFF
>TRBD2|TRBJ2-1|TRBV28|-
TGTGCCAGCAGTTCCATAGCGGGATCCTACAATGAGCAGTTCTTC
CASSSIAGSYNEQFF
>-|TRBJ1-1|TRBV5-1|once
TGCGCCAGCAGCTTGGGCGGGATAGAACAGACCACTGAAGCTTTCTTT
CASSLGGIEQTTEAFF
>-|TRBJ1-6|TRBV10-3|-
TGTGCCATCAGTGAGTCGACTCACAAGCCCGGTTTCCTCCTCCACTTT
CAISESTHKPGFLLHF
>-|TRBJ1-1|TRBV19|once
TGTGCCAGTAGTAACATCATGAACACTGAAGCTTTCTTT
CASSNIMNTEAFF
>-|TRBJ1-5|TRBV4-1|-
TGCGCCAGCAGAAGGGACATCGCAAATCAGCCCCAGCATTTT
CASRRDIANQPQHF
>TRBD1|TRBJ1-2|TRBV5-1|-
TGCGCCAGCAGCTTGGGGGACAGGAGGGGTGGCTACACCTTC
CASSLGDRRGGYTF
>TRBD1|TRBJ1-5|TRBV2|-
TGTGCCAGCAGGACAGGGATAGGCGATCAGCCCCAGCATTTT
CASRTGIGDQPQHF
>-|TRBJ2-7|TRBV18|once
TGTGCCAGCTCACCAGCAGGTCCCTCGGGGGAGCAGTACTTC
CASSPAGPSGEQYF
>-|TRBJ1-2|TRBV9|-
TGTGCCAGCAGCGGACTCAGACAGGCCTCCTATGGCTACACCTTC
CASSGLRQASYGYTF
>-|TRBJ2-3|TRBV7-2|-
TGTGCCAGCAGCCCCCAACCGACAGGGACTTTAGGAGATACGCAGTATTTT
CASSPQPTGTLGDTQYF
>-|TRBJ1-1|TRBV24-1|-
TGTGCCACCAGTGATTTACAGAACACTGAAGCTTTCTTT
CATSDLQNTEAFF
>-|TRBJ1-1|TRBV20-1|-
TGCAGTGCTAGGCCGAGAACTGAAGCTTTCTTT
CSARPRTEAFF
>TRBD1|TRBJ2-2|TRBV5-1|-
TGCGCCAGCAGCTTGTCCACAATGACAGGGATCGCCGGGGAGCTGTTTTTT
CASSLSTMTGIAGELFF
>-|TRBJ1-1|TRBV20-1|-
TGCAGTGCTAGTGACAGAATGAACACTGAAGCTTTCTTT
CSASDRMNTEAFF
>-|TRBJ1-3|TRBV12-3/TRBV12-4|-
TGTGCCAGCAGCCCTGGGGCAGGGAACACCATATATTTT
CASSPGAGNTIYF